A selection of T cell receptor beta chains follows, all from one sample in a study of T cells expressing NK-cell markers. TCRdb re-called the 5' RACE reads; one entry per CDR3 protein, DNA not given. This table holds about 260,000 distinct CDR3 sequences. The sequencing sample was made of blood T cells: a sorted CD56 or NKG2C T cell subset, CD4+ or CD8+ T cells, or bulk PBMC T cells (not recorded which). The receptors shown here come from a man younger than 35 in good health. Both conserved end residues are part of each CDR3. Each record gives: V gene, J gene, CDR3 protein.

v_gene: TRBV29-1
j_gene: TRBJ2-1
CDR3aa: CSVPRTSGYNEQFF

v_gene: TRBV20-1
j_gene: TRBJ1-4
CDR3aa: CSARDRPGGEKLFF

v_gene: TRBV11-3
j_gene: TRBJ1-1
CDR3aa: CASSFKTRNTEAFF

v_gene: TRBV4-3
j_gene: TRBJ2-3
CDR3aa: CASSPQRSTDTQYF

v_gene: TRBV12-3/TRBV12-4
j_gene: TRBJ1-1
CDR3aa: CASRGTGNTEAFF

v_gene: TRBV6-5
j_gene: TRBJ2-7
CDR3aa: CASSYSASGGYEQYF

v_gene: TRBV5-1
j_gene: TRBJ1-2
CDR3aa: CASSQDRGDTGYTF

v_gene: TRBV20-1
j_gene: TRBJ2-5
CDR3aa: CSARDRKTTRQETQYF

v_gene: TRBV7-2
j_gene: TRBJ2-1
CDR3aa: CASSLVPSGRNEQFF

v_gene: TRBV9
j_gene: TRBJ2-1
CDR3aa: CASSTTSGKGNEQFF

v_gene: TRBV12-3/TRBV12-4
j_gene: TRBJ2-6
CDR3aa: CASKQFSGANVLTF

v_gene: TRBV6-1
j_gene: TRBJ1-2
CDR3aa: CASSEAFVQRRNGYTF

v_gene: TRBV20-1
j_gene: TRBJ2-1
CDR3aa: CSARDPGTGISNEQFF

v_gene: TRBV20-1
j_gene: TRBJ2-1
CDR3aa: CSARPPTRRYNEQFF

v_gene: TRBV12-3/TRBV12-4
j_gene: TRBJ1-2
CDR3aa: CASSSSQGAFGGYTF

v_gene: TRBV27
j_gene: TRBJ2-7
CDR3aa: CASSGTVPGYEQYF

v_gene: TRBV7-8
j_gene: TRBJ2-5
CDR3aa: CASSPHPDRGRETQYF

v_gene: TRBV6-4
j_gene: TRBJ2-5
CDR3aa: CASSEVGGTETQYF

v_gene: TRBV12-3/TRBV12-4
j_gene: TRBJ2-2
CDR3aa: CASSFRGLADDGELFF

v_gene: TRBV7-9
j_gene: TRBJ2-5
CDR3aa: CASSGGTSGREETQYF

v_gene: TRBV20-1
j_gene: TRBJ2-2
CDR3aa: CSAGETGSKNTGELFF

v_gene: TRBV7-9
j_gene: TRBJ2-3
CDR3aa: CASSPKSGRATDTQYF

v_gene: TRBV27
j_gene: TRBJ2-5
CDR3aa: CASSPAGLAGGPRGETQYF

v_gene: TRBV20-1
j_gene: TRBJ1-2
CDR3aa: CSGQRLDGFRINYGYTF

v_gene: TRBV7-8
j_gene: TRBJ1-2
CDR3aa: CASSLFIGSNYGYTF

v_gene: TRBV18
j_gene: TRBJ1-6
CDR3aa: CASSPPPGGHNSPLHF

v_gene: TRBV20-1
j_gene: TRBJ2-3
CDR3aa: CSARNSATPGDTQYF

v_gene: TRBV20-1
j_gene: TRBJ2-3
CDR3aa: CSASRESGDTQYF

v_gene: TRBV7-8
j_gene: TRBJ2-1
CDR3aa: CASSLRVPLPNEQFF

v_gene: TRBV10-3
j_gene: TRBJ2-3
CDR3aa: CAISGAGTSATDTQYF

v_gene: TRBV29-1
j_gene: TRBJ1-2
CDR3aa: CSVASGPANYGYTF

v_gene: TRBV12-3/TRBV12-4
j_gene: TRBJ2-1
CDR3aa: CASSFPILAGGLPRNEQFF

v_gene: TRBV19
j_gene: TRBJ2-2
CDR3aa: CASNKGDRTITGELFF

v_gene: TRBV6-5
j_gene: TRBJ1-3
CDR3aa: CASSYGQGFLGNTIYF

v_gene: TRBV11-2
j_gene: TRBJ1-1
CDR3aa: CASSFTLDREAFF

v_gene: TRBV20-1
j_gene: TRBJ2-5
CDR3aa: CSVRGDQETQYF

v_gene: TRBV11-2
j_gene: TRBJ2-1
CDR3aa: CASSSRLKDEQFF

v_gene: TRBV12-3/TRBV12-4
j_gene: TRBJ1-5
CDR3aa: CASTPGQGAYQPQHF

v_gene: TRBV19
j_gene: TRBJ1-1
CDR3aa: CASSYQDLNTEAFF

v_gene: TRBV7-2
j_gene: TRBJ1-5
CDR3aa: CASRPGQGTQPQHF

v_gene: TRBV5-1
j_gene: TRBJ2-1
CDR3aa: CASSLRTGYYNEQFF

v_gene: TRBV15
j_gene: TRBJ1-1
CDR3aa: CATSPTRGYTEAFF

v_gene: TRBV12-3/TRBV12-4
j_gene: TRBJ1-5
CDR3aa: CASSPALGGEPPQHF

v_gene: TRBV12-3/TRBV12-4
j_gene: TRBJ2-5
CDR3aa: CASSRTSSQETQYF

v_gene: TRBV7-9
j_gene: TRBJ2-1
CDR3aa: CASSLGTSGVNEQFF

v_gene: TRBV7-2
j_gene: TRBJ2-5
CDR3aa: CASSLTLAGRETQYF

v_gene: TRBV6-2/TRBV6-3
j_gene: TRBJ2-3
CDR3aa: CASSSGVRQGATDTQYF

v_gene: TRBV6-5
j_gene: TRBJ1-2
CDR3aa: CASIDVIHYGYTF

v_gene: TRBV27
j_gene: TRBJ2-1
CDR3aa: CASSLSSGREGNEQFF

v_gene: TRBV4-2
j_gene: TRBJ1-5
CDR3aa: CASSQAGQVIQPQHF

v_gene: TRBV2
j_gene: TRBJ2-5
CDR3aa: CASSGSRGIETQYF

v_gene: TRBV6-5
j_gene: TRBJ1-1
CDR3aa: CASSYLQSTEAFF

v_gene: TRBV20-1
j_gene: TRBJ1-2
CDR3aa: CSARDAGNYGYTF

v_gene: TRBV7-2
j_gene: TRBJ2-3
CDR3aa: CASSLMNRGQDTQYF

v_gene: TRBV20-1
j_gene: TRBJ2-3
CDR3aa: CSAETSGNRADTQYF

v_gene: TRBV18
j_gene: TRBJ2-5
CDR3aa: CASSPLAGSRQETQYF

v_gene: TRBV18
j_gene: TRBJ2-1
CDR3aa: CASSPQDLGGQFF

v_gene: TRBV5-6
j_gene: TRBJ2-1
CDR3aa: CASSLVYGGLSRNPEQFF

v_gene: TRBV12-3/TRBV12-4
j_gene: TRBJ2-7
CDR3aa: CASSLGHLYEQYF

v_gene: TRBV20-1
j_gene: TRBJ2-7
CDR3aa: CSARDLGVLEQYF